This T cell receptor (beta chain) comes out of a study of radiotherapy plus CTLA-4 blockade in lung cancer. Regarding the study as a whole: How blood T cell clones changed early, along with interferon-beta, reportedly forecast response best.

Here immunoSEQ multiplex PCR was the method, and the copy in TCRdb shows in-frame clones only, minus some. The sample has just over 35,000 clones, approximately 85% seen once. As regards this clone: Its antigen is unknown.

Sample: peripheral blood, taken from a patient treated with radiotherapy plus ipilimumab. The clonotype was recovered from a human donor with non-small cell lung cancer who had stable disease on radiotherapy plus ipilimumab.

For the CDR3, the DNA is TGTGCCAGCAGCCTAAGGACTAGCGGGAGGGCCGGGGAGCTGTTTTTT. This sequence encodes CASSLRTSGRAGELFF. V and J are TRBV11-2 and TRBJ2-2, with 15 bases lining up with TRBD2. This CDR3 contains 16 residues. Germline CDR1 and CDR2: SGHAT and FQNNGV. Trimming removed 5 bases from V and 6 bases from J; junction bases left unmatched: 4.